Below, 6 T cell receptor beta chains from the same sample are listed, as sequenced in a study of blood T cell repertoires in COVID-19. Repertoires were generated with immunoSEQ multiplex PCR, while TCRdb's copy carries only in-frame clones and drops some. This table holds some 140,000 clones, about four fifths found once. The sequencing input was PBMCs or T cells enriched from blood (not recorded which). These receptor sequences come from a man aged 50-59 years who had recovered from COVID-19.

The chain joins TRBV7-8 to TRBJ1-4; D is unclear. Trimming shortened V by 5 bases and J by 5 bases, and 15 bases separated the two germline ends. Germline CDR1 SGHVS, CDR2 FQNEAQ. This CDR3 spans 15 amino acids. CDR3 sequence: CASSMVRDPNEKLFF. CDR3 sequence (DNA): TGTGCCAGCAGCATGGTCCGGGATCCAAATGAAAAACTGTTTTTT.

The DNA of the CDR3 is TGTGCCAGCAGCCCCAGTGACAGGGGAGGTTCTGAAGCTTTCTTT. This encodes CASSPSDRGGSEAFF. V is TRBV9 and J is TRBJ1-1; 8 bases match TRBD1. Germline V gene lookup returns CDR1 SGDLS and CDR2 YYNGEE. The V gene end was trimmed by 4 bases and the J gene end by 6 bases; junction bases not matched to a gene: 11. This CDR3 has 15 amino acids.

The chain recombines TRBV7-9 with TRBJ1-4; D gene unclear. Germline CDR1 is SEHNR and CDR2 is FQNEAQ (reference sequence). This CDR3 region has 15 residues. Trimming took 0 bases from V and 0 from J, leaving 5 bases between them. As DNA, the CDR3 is TGTGCCAGCAGCTTAGCTTCTCCAACTAATGAAAAACTGTTTTTT. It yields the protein CASSLASPTNEKLFF.

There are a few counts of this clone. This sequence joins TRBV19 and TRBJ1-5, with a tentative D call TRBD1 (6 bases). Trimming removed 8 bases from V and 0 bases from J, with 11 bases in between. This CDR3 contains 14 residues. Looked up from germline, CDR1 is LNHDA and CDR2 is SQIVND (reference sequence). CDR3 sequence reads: CASADRHSNQPQHF. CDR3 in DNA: TGTGCCAGTGCGGACAGACATAGCAATCAGCCCCAGCATTTT.

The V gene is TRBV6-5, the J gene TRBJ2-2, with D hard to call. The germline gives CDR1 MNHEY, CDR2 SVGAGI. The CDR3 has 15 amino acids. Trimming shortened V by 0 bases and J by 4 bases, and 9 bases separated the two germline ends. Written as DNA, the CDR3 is TGTGCCAGCAGTTACTCGAGACTTCCCACCGGGGAGCTGTTTTTT. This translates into CASSYSRLPTGELFF.

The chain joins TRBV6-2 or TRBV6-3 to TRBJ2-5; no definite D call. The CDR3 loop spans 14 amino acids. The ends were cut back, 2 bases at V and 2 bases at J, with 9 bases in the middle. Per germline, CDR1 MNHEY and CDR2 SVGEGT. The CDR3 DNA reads TGTGCCAGCAGTTACGGTGGCAGTCAAGAGACCCAGTACTTC. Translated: CASSYGGSQETQYF.